These 5 T cell receptor beta chains originate from one sample sequenced in a study of blood T cell repertoires in COVID-19. Clones were sequenced by immunoSEQ multiplex PCR, and TCRdb holds only the in-frame ones, with some missing. The sample lists approximately 28,000 clones, around 90% occurring once. Sequenced sample: peripheral blood. These TCRs come from a man aged 60-69 years with active COVID-19.

The chain uses TRBV30 and TRBJ1-3; D remains unclear. CDR3 length: 15 residues. The germline gives CDR1 GTSNPN, CDR2 SVGIG (reference sequence). V was pared by 2 bases and J by 3 bases, with 14 bases between. CDR3 nucleotides: TGTGCCTGGAGTACACCCTTACGGGGTGGAAACACCATATATTTT. Translating it yields CAWSTPLRGGNTIYF.

The CDR3 sequence is CASKGQENEKLFF. The CDR3 DNA reads TGTGCCAGTAAGGGACAGGAAAATGAAAAACTGTTTTTT. J is TRBJ1-4 and V is TRBV12-3 or TRBV12-4, with 8 positions matching TRBD1. J was trimmed by 5 bases and V by 9 bases; bases with no gene match: 5. CDR3 size: 13 residues.

V and J are TRBV4-1 and TRBJ1-3, with D tentatively TRBD1 (5 bases). Germline-derived CDR1 and CDR2 are MGHRA and YSYEKL. V was trimmed by 2 bases and J by 9 bases, leaving 26 bases between them. This CDR3 contains 18 residues. The CDR3 sequence is CASSQTLTRGGVTATIYF. CDR3 DNA: TGCGCCAGCAGCCAAACCCTGACCCGGGGGGGAGTGACGGCCACCATATATTTT.

The V call is TRBV7-2, the J call TRBJ2-7; tentatively, D is TRBD2 (6 bases). The CDR3 consists of 13 residues. Germline V gives CDR1 SGHTA, CDR2 FQGNSA. V lost 10 bases, J lost 6 bases, and 19 bases lay in between. The CDR3, as DNA: TGTGCCATAACCGTCGGGGGTCTGATCGAGCAGTACTTC. This sequence encodes CAITVGGLIEQYF.

The chain combines TRBV28 with TRBJ1-5; 7 bases are a match to TRBD1. V shed 6 bases, J shed 7 bases, and the junction held 15 bases outside the gene matches. CDR1 and CDR2 (germline): MDHEN, SYDVKM. This CDR3 is 16 amino acids long. The CDR3 loop reads CASRDDETGMSQPQHF. CDR3 sequence (DNA): TGTGCCAGCAGGGATGATGAGACAGGGATGTCCCAGCCCCAGCATTTT.